This T cell receptor (beta chain) was retrieved from a study of long-term antiretroviral therapy in people with HIV. Turning to the study itself: Samples collected earliest predate the 2015 immediate-ART recommendation by about a decade. Study conclusions and caveats: Regardless of time point, clones expanded before ART dominated the repertoire. Whereas controls had wider CDR3 length ranges, HIV repertoires had narrower ones.

One or more pre-ART and two or more post-ART PBMC samples were available from each donor. This CDR3 comprises 14 residues. Germline-derived CDR1 and CDR2 are SGHVS and FQNEAQ. Deletions cut 0 bases from V and 2 bases from J, with 4 bases between. A v3.0 immunoSEQ assay was performed at survey level. Profiled with immunoSEQ multiplex PCR; TCRdb holds only in-frame clones, not every one. Of approximately 22,000 clones in the sample, less than 90% are singletons; the top ten hold around 3.3%. The sample holds a few counts of this clone. The antigen remains undetermined. The origin of this receptor is a woman between 45 and 65 years old with HIV. V and J are TRBV7-8 and TRBJ2-2; D gene uncertain. The starting material was unsorted PBMCs, obtained 1.9 years after starting antiretroviral therapy. This CDR3 is CASSLALNTGELFF. The CDR3 DNA sequence: TGTGCCAGCAGCTTAGCGCTCAACACCGGGGAGCTGTTTTTT. Supplemented by reference TRBV7-8 and TRBJ2-2, the full variable domain reads GAGVSQSPRYKVAKRGQDVALRCDPISGHVSLFWYQQALGQGPEFLTYFQNEAQLDKSGLPSDRFFAERPEGSVSTLKIQRTQQEDSAVYLCASSLALNTGELFFGEGSRLTVL.